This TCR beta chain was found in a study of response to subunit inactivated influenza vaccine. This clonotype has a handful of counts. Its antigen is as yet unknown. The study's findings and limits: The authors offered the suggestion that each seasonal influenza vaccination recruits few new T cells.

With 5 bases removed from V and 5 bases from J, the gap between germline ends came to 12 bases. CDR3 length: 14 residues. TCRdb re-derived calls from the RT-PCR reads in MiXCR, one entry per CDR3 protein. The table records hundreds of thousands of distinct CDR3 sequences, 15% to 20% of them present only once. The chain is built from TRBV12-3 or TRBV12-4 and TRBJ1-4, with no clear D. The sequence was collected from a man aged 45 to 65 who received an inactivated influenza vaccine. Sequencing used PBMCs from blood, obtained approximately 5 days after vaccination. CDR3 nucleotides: TGTGCCAGCAGTGATTGGACTGCCAATGAAAAACTGTTTTTT. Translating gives CASSDWTANEKLFF.